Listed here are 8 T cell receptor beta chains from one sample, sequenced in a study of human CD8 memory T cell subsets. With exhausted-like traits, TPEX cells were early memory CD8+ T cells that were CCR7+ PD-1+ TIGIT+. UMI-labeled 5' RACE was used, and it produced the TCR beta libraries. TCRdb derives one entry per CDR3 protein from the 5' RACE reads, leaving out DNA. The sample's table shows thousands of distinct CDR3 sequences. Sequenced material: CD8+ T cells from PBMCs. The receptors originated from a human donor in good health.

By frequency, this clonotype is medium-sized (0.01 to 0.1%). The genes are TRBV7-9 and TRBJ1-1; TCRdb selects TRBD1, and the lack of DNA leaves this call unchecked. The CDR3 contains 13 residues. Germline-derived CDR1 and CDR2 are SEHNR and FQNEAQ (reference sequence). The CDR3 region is CASSGPGGSAAFF.

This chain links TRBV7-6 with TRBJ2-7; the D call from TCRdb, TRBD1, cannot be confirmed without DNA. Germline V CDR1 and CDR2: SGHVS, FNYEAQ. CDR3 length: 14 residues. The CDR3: CASSPDPTGLEQYF.

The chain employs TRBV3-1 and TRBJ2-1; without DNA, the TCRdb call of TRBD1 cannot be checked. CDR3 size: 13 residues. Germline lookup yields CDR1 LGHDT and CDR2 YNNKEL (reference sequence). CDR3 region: CASRPRGRNEQFF.

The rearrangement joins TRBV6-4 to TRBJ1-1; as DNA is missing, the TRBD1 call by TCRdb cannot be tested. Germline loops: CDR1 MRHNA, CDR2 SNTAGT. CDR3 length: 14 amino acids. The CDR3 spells CASAHVRGDTEAFF.

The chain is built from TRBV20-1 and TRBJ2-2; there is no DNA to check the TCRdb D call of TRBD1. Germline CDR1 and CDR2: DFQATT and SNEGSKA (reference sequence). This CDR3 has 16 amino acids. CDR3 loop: CSAREYPWTHTGELFF.

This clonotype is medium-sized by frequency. The CDR3 region is CASREFSGAYNEQFF. The chain is built from TRBV5-4 and TRBJ2-1; absent DNA, TCRdb's TRBD2 call cannot be checked. Germline V CDR1 and CDR2: SGHNT, YYREEE (reference sequence). The CDR3 runs 15 residues. Drawing the rest from reference TRBV5-4 and TRBJ2-1, the complete variable domain is ETGVTQSPTHLIKTRGQQVTLRCSSQSGHNTVSWYQQALGQGPQFIFQYYREEENGRGNFPPRFSGLQFPNYSSELNVNALELDDSALYLCASREFSGAYNEQFFGPGTRLTVL.

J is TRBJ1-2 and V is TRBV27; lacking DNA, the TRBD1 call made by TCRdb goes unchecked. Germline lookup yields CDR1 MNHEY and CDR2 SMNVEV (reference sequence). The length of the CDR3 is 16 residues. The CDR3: CASSIDASGGLGGYTF.

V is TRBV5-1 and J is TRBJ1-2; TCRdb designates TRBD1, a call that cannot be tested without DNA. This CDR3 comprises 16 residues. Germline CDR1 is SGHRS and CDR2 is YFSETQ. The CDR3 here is CASSLGQGASNYGYTF.